Shown below are 12 T cell receptor beta chains from a single sample sequenced in a study of shared clonotypes between healthy human individuals. TCRdb keeps only in-frame clones here, not all; method: immunoSEQ multiplex PCR. Among approximately 2.5 million clones listed, around 90% were seen once. The sequenced material came from naive CD4+ T cells sorted from blood. The subset denotes: CD45RA+ positively selected. Source of these receptors: a man between 18 and 35 years old in good health.

This clone was counted once. CDR3 nucleotide sequence: TGTGCCACCAGCAGAGGTCCGGGACTAGCGGGATCAGAGACCCAGTACTTC. Translated, it gives CATSRGPGLAGSETQYF. J is TRBJ2-5 and V is TRBV15, with 13 bases that match TRBD2. Trimming at V came to 1 base and at J to 4 bases, leaving 6 bases not matched to a gene. In germline, CDR1 is LNHNV, CDR2 YYDKDF (reference sequence). This CDR3 is 17 amino acids long.

In regard to this clone: The sample carries other DNA sequences with the same CDR3. The chain uses TRBV6-5 and TRBJ2-2; TRBD1 matches at 8 bases. This CDR3 has 13 amino acids. The germline CDR1 and CDR2 sequences are MNHEY and SVGAGI. Unmatched junction bases numbered 3, after V lost 7 bases and J lost 5 bases. CDR3 protein: CASTRGLTGELFF. The CDR3, as DNA: TGTGCCAGCACCAGGGGGCTTACCGGGGAGCTGTTTTTT.

This chain connects TRBV23-1 to TRBJ2-4, with a weak D call TRBD2 (6 bases). TRBV23-1 is an ORF, and what it does is uncertain. The CDR3 runs to 20 residues. Trimming pared 3 bases from V and 5 bases from J, leaving 29 bases between. CDR3 in DNA: TGCGCCAGCAGTCATTTAAGCAAATCAGGACGGGCGTGGGGGGAAAACATTCAGTACTTC. Its protein is CASSHLSKSGRAWGENIQYF.

The rearrangement joins TRBV30 to TRBJ1-4; 7 bases are a match to TRBD1. Germline V gene data show CDR1 as GTSNPN and CDR2 as SVGIG (reference sequence). V was pared by 3 bases and J by 5 bases, with 3 bases of the junction left unmatched. CDR3 length: 13 residues. Here the CDR3 reads CAWRGQLNEKLFF. CDR3 nucleotides: TGTGCCTGGAGGGGACAGTTGAATGAAAAACTGTTTTTT.

This rearrangement joins TRBV10-3 to TRBJ2-1; no clear D. CDR1 is ENHRY, CDR2 SYGVKD, per germline. Trimming took 5 bases from V and 7 from J, leaving 12 bases between them. This CDR3 comprises 13 residues. The CDR3 DNA reads as TGTGCCATCAGTCCTTCACCCGGGAATGAGCAGTTCTTC. Protein sequence: CAISPSPGNEQFF.

This clone has only one observation. The chain couples TRBV6-5 to TRBJ2-4, with TRBD1 as a possible D gene (6 bases). CDR1 and CDR2 from the germline V gene are MNHEY and SVGAGI. Trimming removed 5 bases at V and 2 bases at J, with 13 bases between. This CDR3 is built from 15 residues. Here the CDR3 DNA reads TGTGCCAGCAGTCCAGCTGGACAGTCCAAAAACATTCAGTACTTC. This sequence encodes CASSPAGQSKNIQYF.

This chain connects TRBV7-8 to TRBJ2-3, with 8 bases matching TRBD2. The CDR3 extends over 14 amino acids. V gave up 8 bases and J gave up 4 bases; unmatched junction bases: 8. Germline V gives CDR1 SGHVS, CDR2 FQNEAQ. CDR3 nucleotide sequence: TGTGCCAGCGGCCACGGGAGGGGGGCAGATACGCAGTATTTT. Translating it yields CASGHGRGADTQYF. The entire variable domain, with the rest obtained from reference TRBV7-8 and TRBJ2-3, is as follows: GAGVSQSPRYKVAKRGQDVALRCDPISGHVSLFWYQQALGQGPEFLTYFQNEAQLDKSGLPSDRFFAERPEGSVSTLKIQRTQQEDSAVYLCASGHGRGADTQYFGPGTRLTVL.

The chain recombines TRBV6-5 with TRBJ2-2; 9 bases are a match to TRBD2. In germline, CDR1 is MNHEY, CDR2 SVGAGI. The CDR3 contains 15 residues. V was clipped by 5 bases and J by 5 bases; unmatched bases: 6. The DNA for the CDR3 is TGTGCCAGCAGTAGGGCGGGAGGGGGAACCGGGGAGCTGTTTTTT. Amino acids: CASSRAGGGTGELFF.

On this clone: Other DNA sequences in this specimen translate into the identical CDR3. The V and J genes are TRBV5-1 and TRBJ2-2; the D is unclear. V gave up 1 base and J gave up 7 bases, with 8 bases separating them. CDR3 length: 13 amino acids. Germline loops: CDR1 SGHRS, CDR2 YFSETQ. This CDR3 reads CASSLRVDGELFF. The CDR3 region has the DNA TGCGCCAGCAGCTTGAGGGTCGACGGGGAGCTGTTTTTT.

On this clone itself: Additional DNA sequences in this sample encode the identical CDR3. The genes are TRBV5-4 and TRBJ1-2, with D perhaps TRBD1 (5 bases). Germline CDR1 and CDR2: SGHNT and YYREEE (reference sequence). The ends were cut back, 1 base at V and 4 bases at J, with 5 bases in the middle. The CDR3 covers 12 residues. The CDR3 DNA is TGTGCCAGCAGCTTGCAGGGCTATGGCTACACCTTC. This encodes CASSLQGYGYTF.

This chain uses TRBV27 with TRBJ1-1, with D perhaps TRBD1 (5 bases). CDR3 length: 14 residues. V lost 7 bases and J 5 bases, leaving 17 bases between the germline ends. CDR1 and CDR2 (germline): MNHEY, SMNVEV (reference sequence). The CDR3 DNA sequence: TGTGCCAGCACCTCACGGGGGAAGGTGACTGAAGCTTTCTTT. Translating it yields CASTSRGKVTEAFF.

The rearrangement links TRBV11-2 to TRBJ2-1, with no clear D. The V gene's germline CDR1 is SGHAT and CDR2 FQNNGV. This CDR3 contains 14 residues. Trimming shortened V by 0 bases and J by 6 bases, and 9 bases separated the two germline ends. The CDR3 sequence: CASSLEIIGNEQFF. The CDR3 DNA reads TGTGCCAGCAGCTTAGAGATTATCGGCAATGAGCAGTTCTTC.